One and the same sample provided the 3 T cell receptor beta chains below, sequenced in a study of T-cell reconstitution after alpha-beta-depleted transplantation in children. It was with unique molecular identifiers that the TCRbeta library was prepared. Via MiXCR, TCRdb re-called the PCR reads, giving one row per CDR3 protein. The sample shows 200,000 to 250,000 distinct CDR3 sequences, around 9.5% of them seen only once. Source: PBMCs from the stem cell graft donor, taken from the stem cell graft. Receptors were obtained from a human donor who donated a stem cell graft to a child with acute lymphoblastic leukemia.

This chain connects TRBV10-2 to TRBJ1-6; the D gene is possibly TRBD1 (5 bases). This CDR3 is built from 17 residues. Trimming pared 2 bases from V and 4 bases from J, leaving 15 bases between. Looked up from germline, CDR1 is WSHSY and CDR2 is SAAADI. CDR3 protein: CASSEPEDSFYNSPLHF. The CDR3, as DNA: TGCGCCAGCAGTGAGCCGGAAGACAGTTTTTATAATTCACCCCTCCACTTT.

CDR3 loop: CASSLDGSTDTQYF. The CDR3 DNA reads as TGTGCCAGCAGCTTAGACGGATCCACAGATACGCAGTATTTT. This chain connects TRBV7-2 to TRBJ2-3; D not resolved. Trimming cost V 1 base and J 2 bases, with 7 bases left between them. Per germline, CDR1 SGHTA and CDR2 FQGNSA. This CDR3 is built from 14 residues.

This clonotype occurred a few times. This sequence joins TRBV11-2 and TRBJ2-3, with 10 bases lining up with TRBD2. J lost 2 bases, V lost 3 bases, and 5 bases had no gene match. The CDR3 sequence is 16 residues long. From germline, CDR1 is SGHAT and CDR2 FQNNGV. The CDR3 sequence: CASSLALAGYTDTQYF. The DNA for the CDR3 is TGTGCCAGCAGCTTGGCACTAGCGGGGTACACAGATACGCAGTATTTT.